These T cell receptor beta chains were read from a single sample in a study of cytomegalovirus exposure and HLA in healthy donors. The assay was immunoSEQ multiplex PCR, and TCRdb's table has in-frame clones only and misses some. The table gives some 200,000 clones; the top ten clones make up over 0.95% of it. The specimen was PBMCs. These receptors originate from a girl aged 2-9 years in good health and CMV-seropositive. Each CDR3 is given with its conserved first and last residue. The order of the fields is J gene, D gene, V gene, CDR3 protein, CDR3 DNA. The D gene is left open where the match is weak.

TRBJ2-1,-,TRBV11-2,CASSLRTAYNEQFF,TGTGCCAGCAGCCTCCGGACAGCATACAATGAGCAGTTCTTC
TRBJ2-1,-,TRBV28,CASSYLSSYNEQFF,TGTGCCAGCAGTTATTTGAGCTCCTACAATGAGCAGTTCTTC
TRBJ1-2,-,TRBV5-1,CASAYGSNYGYTF,TGCGCCAGCGCCTACGGTTCTAACTATGGCTACACCTTC
TRBJ2-7,TRBD2,TRBV5-5,CASSLGTSGYEQYF,TGTGCCAGCAGCCTTGGGACTAGCGGGTACGAGCAGTACTTC
TRBJ1-5,-,TRBV28,CASSLYRVDSNQPQHF,TGTGCCAGCAGTTTATACAGAGTGGATAGCAATCAGCCCCAGCATTTT
TRBJ1-4,TRBD1,TRBV18,CASSPRTGDEKLFF,TGTGCCAGCTCACCCCGGACAGGAGATGAAAAACTGTTTTTT
TRBJ2-2,-,TRBV2,CASSEISGELFF,TGTGCCAGCAGTGAAATATCGGGGGAGCTGTTTTTT
TRBJ2-7,-,TRBV30,CAWRRLSYEQYF,TGTGCCTGGAGAAGACTTTCCTACGAGCAGTACTTC
TRBJ1-2,TRBD1,TRBV18,CASSPRQGYGYTF,TGTGCCAGCTCACCACGACAGGGATATGGCTACACCTTC
TRBJ2-3,-,TRBV30,CAWTNPNRRINTDTQYF,TGTGCCTGGACCAATCCAAACCGCAGAATTAACACAGATACGCAGTATTTT
TRBJ2-3,-,TRBV29-1,CSVVGADRSTDTQYF,TGCAGCGTTGTAGGGGCCGACAGGAGCACAGATACGCAGTATTTT
TRBJ2-5,-,TRBV5-1,CASSTGVETQYF,TGCGCCAGCAGTACGGGAGTGGAGACCCAGTACTTC
TRBJ1-3,TRBD1,TRBV18,CASSPGQATSGNTIYF,TGTGCCAGCTCCCCGGGACAGGCTACGTCTGGAAACACCATATATTTT
TRBJ2-5,TRBD2,TRBV19,CASSIVLAVQETQYF,TGTGCCAGTAGTATAGTCCTAGCGGTCCAAGAGACCCAGTACTTC
TRBJ2-5,TRBD1,TRBV10-2,CASSEPGQQETQYF,TGCGCCAGCAGTGAGCCGGGACAGCAAGAGACCCAGTACTTC
TRBJ2-5,-,TRBV5-6,CASSLGASETQYF,TGTGCCAGCAGCTTGGGGGCGTCGGAGACCCAGTACTTC
TRBJ2-6,-,TRBV27,CASSFLYPGGANVLTF,TGTGCCAGCAGTTTTCTCTACCCCGGTGGGGCCAACGTCCTGACTTTC
TRBJ1-2,-,TRBV10-3,CAISESNRVAVYGYTF,TGTGCCATCAGTGAGTCCAACCGAGTAGCGGTGTATGGCTACACCTTC
TRBJ1-5,-,TRBV18,CASSQQQNQPQHF,TGTGCCAGCTCACAACAGCAGAATCAGCCCCAGCATTTT
TRBJ1-2,-,TRBV6-5,CASSSPGQTDYGYTF,TGTGCCAGCAGTTCCCCGGGACAAACGGACTATGGCTACACCTTC
TRBJ2-7,TRBD2,TRBV7-2,CASSNPQGSGGPHEQYF,TGTGCCAGCAGCAACCCACAAGGATCGGGAGGGCCCCACGAGCAGTACTTC
TRBJ2-1,TRBD2,TRBV7-2,CASTTQSSGYNEQFF,TGTGCCAGCACCACCCAGTCTAGCGGGTACAATGAGCAGTTCTTC
TRBJ1-5,-,TRBV28,CASSSSILRSGPEGNQPQHF,TGTGCCAGCAGTTCGTCCATTCTTAGATCGGGACCGGAGGGGAATCAGCCCCAGCATTTT
TRBJ1-1,-,TRBV7-3,CASSLRADGGTEAFF,TGTGCCAGCAGCCTCAGGGCGGACGGTGGCACTGAAGCTTTCTTT
TRBJ2-5,TRBD2,TRBV15,CASRIGTSGQETQYF,TGTGCCTCGCGGATAGGGACTAGCGGCCAAGAGACCCAGTACTTC
TRBJ1-3,-,TRBV27,CASSIRATTSGNTIYF,TGTGCCAGCAGTATCAGGGCCACCACCTCTGGAAACACCATATATTTT
TRBJ2-2,TRBD1,TRBV14,CASSQEIRGYTGELFF,TGTGCCAGCAGCCAAGAAATCAGGGGGTACACCGGGGAGCTGTTTTTT
TRBJ2-7,TRBD1,TRBV4-2,CASSQDRRQGVYF,TGTGCCAGCAGCCAAGATAGAAGACAGGGAGTGTACTTC
TRBJ1-1,TRBD1,TRBV5-1,CASSLSGTGNTEAFF,TGCGCCAGCAGCTTGAGCGGGACAGGGAACACTGAAGCTTTCTTT
TRBJ1-1,-,TRBV27,CASSFKGVKTFF,TGTGCCAGCAGTTTTAAAGGGGTTAAGACTTTCTTT
TRBJ2-7,-,TRBV6-8,CASSYDLFGHPQPPSSYEQYF,TGTGCCAGCAGTTATGATTTGTTCGGGCATCCGCAGCCTCCTAGCTCCTACGAGCAGTACTTC
TRBJ1-5,-,TRBV7-2,CASSLAQGQPQHF,TGTGCCAGCAGCTTAGCCCAGGGTCAGCCCCAGCATTTT
TRBJ1-5,-,TRBV6-1,CASSESVNNQPQHF,TGTGCCAGCAGTGAATCGGTGAATAATCAGCCCCAGCATTTT
TRBJ2-3,-,TRBV5-6,CASSSLLAAGTDTQYF,TGTGCCAGCAGCAGTTTACTAGCTGCCGGCACAGATACGCAGTATTTT
TRBJ2-3,-,TRBV2,CASSESGRGGTDTQYF,TGTGCCAGCAGTGAGTCCGGGAGAGGGGGCACAGATACGCAGTATTTT
TRBJ1-1,TRBD1,TRBV28,CASSGQGHGHTEAFF,TGTGCCAGCTCGGGACAGGGTCATGGGCACACTGAGGCTTTCTTT
TRBJ1-2,-,TRBV19,CASSPRRRVFNYGYTF,TGTGCCAGTAGTCCCCGTCGCCGAGTATTCAACTATGGCTACACCTTC
TRBJ2-3,TRBD2,TRBV5-1,CASSRGTSGIGTTPTDTQYF,TGCGCCAGCAGCCGAGGGACTAGCGGGATAGGGACCACCCCCACAGATACGCAGTATTTT
TRBJ1-2,TRBD1,TRBV7-2,CASSLAGTGANYGYTF,TGTGCCAGCAGCTTAGCCGGGACAGGGGCCAACTATGGCTACACCTTC
TRBJ2-7,TRBD2,TRBV10-2,CASSEREGLFYEQYF,TGCGCCAGCAGTGAGCGGGAGGGCCTCTTTTATGAGCAGTACTTC
TRBJ1-1,-,TRBV27,CASSLFLGAPTEAFF,TGTGCCAGCAGCTTATTCTTGGGGGCCCCCACTGAAGCTTTCTTT
TRBJ2-3,TRBD2,TRBV27,CASSFAGGLVVDTQYF,TGTGCCAGCAGTTTTGCGGGAGGGCTAGTGGTAGATACGCAGTATTTT
TRBJ1-2,-,TRBV6-1,CASNQGGYGYTF,TGTGCCAGCAATCAGGGAGGCTATGGCTACACCTTC
TRBJ1-5,-,TRBV4-1,CASSQEGSAGVGQPQHF,TGCGCCAGCAGCCAAGAAGGATCGGCAGGGGTAGGTCAGCCCCAGCATTTT
TRBJ1-1,TRBD1,TRBV4-1,CASSHTGGTEAFF,TGCGCCAGCAGCCACACAGGGGGCACTGAAGCTTTCTTT
TRBJ1-1,TRBD1,TRBV5-1,CASRDRGDEAFF,TGCGCCAGCAGGGACAGGGGCGATGAAGCTTTCTTT
TRBJ1-2,-,TRBV7-9,CACSSQTQGEGYTF,TGTGCCTGCAGCTCACAAACACAGGGAGAAGGCTACACCTTC
TRBJ1-1,-,TRBV28,CASSSRVRVAEAFF,TGTGCCAGCAGCAGCAGGGTGAGAGTCGCTGAAGCTTTCTTT
TRBJ1-5,-,TRBV5-6,CASTRQRGGHQPQHF,TGTGCCAGCACCCGTCAAAGGGGGGGACATCAGCCCCAGCATTTT
TRBJ1-2,-,TRBV27,CASSLSSSTANYGYTF,TGTGCCAGCAGTTTATCGTCCTCGACAGCTAACTATGGCTACACCTTC